This record looks at one T cell receptor (beta chain) sequence and its context. The source of the sample is a study of CD8 T cells in Susac syndrome. J was trimmed by 6 bases and V by 3 bases; bases with no gene match: 1. This CDR3 spans 14 amino acids. Germline CDR1 reads SEHNR; CDR2 reads FQNEAQ (reference sequence). TCR beta from blood CD8+ and CD4+ T cells was sequenced. Random hexamers were used to reverse transcribe 0.5 to 1 ug of RNA. Via MiXCR, TCRdb re-called the immunoSEQ multiplex PCR reads, giving one row per CDR3 protein. The sample holds approximately 220,000 distinct CDR3 sequences; about 93% are singletons and the top ten take over 0.1%.

V usage is TRBV7-9 and J usage is TRBJ1-4, with TRBD1 identical over 10 bases. This receptor was taken from a human donor with multiple sclerosis. The sequenced material came from CD8+ T cells from PBMCs. The CDR3 is CASSLTGGYEKLFF. The CDR3 DNA sequence: TGTGCCAGCAGCTTGACAGGGGGCTATGAAAAACTGTTTTTT.